One sample yielded the 2 T cell receptor beta chains listed below, sequenced in a study of T cell responses to AZD1222 COVID-19 vaccine. This table comes from immunoSEQ multiplex PCR, and its TCRdb copy is limited to in-frame clones, with some not included. The sample consists of tens of thousands of clones, about 92% of them appearing once. The sequenced sample was peripheral blood, obtained on day 0 of AZD1222 vaccination. The receptors originated from an adult in good health.

This clone was seen more than once but under ten times. The chain is built from TRBV4-2 and TRBJ2-2, with D tentatively TRBD2 (5 bases). The CDR3 has 17 amino acids. From germline, CDR1 is LGHNA and CDR2 YNFKEQ. Trimming took 1 base from V and 4 from J, leaving 16 bases between them. CDR3 bases: TGTGCCAGCAGCCAAGTGGAGGAACAGAGGGCCACCGGGGAGCTGTTTTTT. The encoded protein is CASSQVEEQRATGELFF.

This chain connects TRBV6-5 to TRBJ2-1; D might be TRBD2 (5 bases). CDR3 length: 15 amino acids. CDR1 is MNHEY and CDR2 is SVGAGI in the germline V gene. V lost 2 bases, J lost 2 bases, and 10 bases lay in between. CDR3 in amino acids: CASSYRDNAYNEQFF. DNA of the CDR3: TGTGCCAGCAGTTACCGGGATAACGCCTACAATGAGCAGTTCTTC.